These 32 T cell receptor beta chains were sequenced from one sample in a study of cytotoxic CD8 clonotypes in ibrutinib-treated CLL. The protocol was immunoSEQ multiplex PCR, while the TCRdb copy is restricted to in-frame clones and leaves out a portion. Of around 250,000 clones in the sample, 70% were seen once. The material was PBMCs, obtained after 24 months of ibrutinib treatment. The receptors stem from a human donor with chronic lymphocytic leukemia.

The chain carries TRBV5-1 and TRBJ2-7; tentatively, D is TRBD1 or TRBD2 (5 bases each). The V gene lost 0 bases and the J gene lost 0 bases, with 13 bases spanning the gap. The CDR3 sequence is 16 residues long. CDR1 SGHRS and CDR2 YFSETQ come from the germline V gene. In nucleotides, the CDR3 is TGCGCCAGCAGCTTGGTATACCGGGGCGACTCCTACGAGCAGTACTTC. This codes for CASSLVYRGDSYEQYF.

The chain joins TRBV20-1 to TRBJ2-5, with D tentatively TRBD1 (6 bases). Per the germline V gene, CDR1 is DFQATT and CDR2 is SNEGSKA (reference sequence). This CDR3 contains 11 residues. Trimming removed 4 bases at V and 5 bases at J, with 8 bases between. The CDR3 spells CSATRGETQYF. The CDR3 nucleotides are TGCAGTGCTACTAGGGGGGAGACCCAGTACTTC.

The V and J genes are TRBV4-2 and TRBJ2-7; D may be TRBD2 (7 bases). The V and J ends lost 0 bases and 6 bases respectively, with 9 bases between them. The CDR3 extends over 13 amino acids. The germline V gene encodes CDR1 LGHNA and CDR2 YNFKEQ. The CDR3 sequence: CASSQEGGGEQYF. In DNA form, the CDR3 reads TGTGCCAGCAGCCAAGAAGGGGGGGGCGAGCAGTACTTC.

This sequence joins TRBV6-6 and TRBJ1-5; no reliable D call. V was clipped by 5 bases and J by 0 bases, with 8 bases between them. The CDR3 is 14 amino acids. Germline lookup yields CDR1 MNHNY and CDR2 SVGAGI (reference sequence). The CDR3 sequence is CASSVTASNQPQHF. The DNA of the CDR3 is TGTGCCAGCAGTGTTACAGCTAGCAATCAGCCCCAGCATTTT.

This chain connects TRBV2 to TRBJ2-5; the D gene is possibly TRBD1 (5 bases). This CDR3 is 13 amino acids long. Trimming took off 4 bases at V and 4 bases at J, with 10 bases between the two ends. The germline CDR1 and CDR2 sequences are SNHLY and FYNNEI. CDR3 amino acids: CASSAGMRETQYF. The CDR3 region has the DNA TGTGCCAGCAGTGCAGGGATGAGAGAGACCCAGTACTTC.

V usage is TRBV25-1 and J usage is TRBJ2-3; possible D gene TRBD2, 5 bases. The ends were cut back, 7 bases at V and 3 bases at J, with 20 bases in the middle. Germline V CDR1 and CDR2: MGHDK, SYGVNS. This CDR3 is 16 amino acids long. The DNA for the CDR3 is TGTGCCAGCACTCCCCCGGGGAAGGGAGTTACAGATACGCAGTATTTT. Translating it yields CASTPPGKGVTDTQYF.

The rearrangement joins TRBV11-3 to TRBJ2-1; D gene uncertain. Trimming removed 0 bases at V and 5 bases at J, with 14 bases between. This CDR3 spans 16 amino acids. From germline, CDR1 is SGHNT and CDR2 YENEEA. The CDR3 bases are TGTGCCAGCAGCTTAGATGGCGGAGACGGCCACAATGAGCAGTTCTTC. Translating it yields CASSLDGGDGHNEQFF.

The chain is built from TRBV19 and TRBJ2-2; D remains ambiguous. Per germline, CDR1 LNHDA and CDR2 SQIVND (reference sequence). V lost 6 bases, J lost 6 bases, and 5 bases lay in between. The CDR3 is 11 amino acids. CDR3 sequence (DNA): TGTGCCAGTAGGGGTCCCGGGGAGCTGTTTTTT. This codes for CASRGPGELFF.

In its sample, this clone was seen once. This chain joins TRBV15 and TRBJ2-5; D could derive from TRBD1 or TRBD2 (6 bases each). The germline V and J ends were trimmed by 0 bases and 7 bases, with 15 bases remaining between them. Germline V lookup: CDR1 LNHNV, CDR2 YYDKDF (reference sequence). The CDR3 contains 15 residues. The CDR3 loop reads CATSRDPQGRGTQYF. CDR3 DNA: TGTGCCACCAGCAGAGATCCCCAGGGGCGGGGGACCCAGTACTTC. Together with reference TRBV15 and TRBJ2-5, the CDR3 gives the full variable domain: DAMVIQNPRYQVTQFGKPVTLSCSQTLNHNVMYWYQQKSSQAPKLLFHYYDKDFNNEADTPDNFQSRRPNTSFCFLDIRSPGLGDTAMYLCATSRDPQGRGTQYFGPGTRLLVL.

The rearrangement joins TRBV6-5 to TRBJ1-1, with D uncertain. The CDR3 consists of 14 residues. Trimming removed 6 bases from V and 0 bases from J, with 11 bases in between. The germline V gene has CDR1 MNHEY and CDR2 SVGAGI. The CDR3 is CASRRGVMNTEAFF. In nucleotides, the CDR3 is TGTGCCAGCAGACGCGGGGTAATGAACACTGAAGCTTTCTTT.

CDR3 DNA: TGTGCCAGCAGCCTGGGACTAGCGGGAGGGTTGGAGACCCAGTACTTC. Protein: CASSLGLAGGLETQYF. This rearrangement joins TRBV11-1 to TRBJ2-5; 16 nucleotides match TRBD2. V lost 5 bases and J lost 5; bases outside the gene matches: 5. The CDR3 length is 16 residues. Germline V gene sequence: CDR1 SGHAT, CDR2 FQDESV (reference sequence). Variable domain in full (rest from reference TRBV11-1 and TRBJ2-5): EAEVAQSPRYKITEKSQAVAFWCDPISGHATLYWYRQILGQGPELLVQFQDESVVDDSQLPKDRFSAERLKGVDSTLKIQPAELGDSAMYLCASSLGLAGGLETQYFGPGTRLLVL.

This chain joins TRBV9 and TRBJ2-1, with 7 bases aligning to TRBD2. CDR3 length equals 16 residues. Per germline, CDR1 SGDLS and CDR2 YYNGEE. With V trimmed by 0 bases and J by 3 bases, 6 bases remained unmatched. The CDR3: CASSVVRGGSYNEQFF. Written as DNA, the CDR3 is TGTGCCAGCAGCGTAGTGCGAGGCGGGAGCTACAATGAGCAGTTCTTC.

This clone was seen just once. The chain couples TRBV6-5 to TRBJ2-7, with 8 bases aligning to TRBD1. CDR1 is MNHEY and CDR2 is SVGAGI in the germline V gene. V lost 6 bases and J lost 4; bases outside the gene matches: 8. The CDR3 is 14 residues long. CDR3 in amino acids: CASRAQGARYEQYF. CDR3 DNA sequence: TGTGCCAGCAGGGCCCAGGGGGCGCGGTACGAGCAGTACTTC.

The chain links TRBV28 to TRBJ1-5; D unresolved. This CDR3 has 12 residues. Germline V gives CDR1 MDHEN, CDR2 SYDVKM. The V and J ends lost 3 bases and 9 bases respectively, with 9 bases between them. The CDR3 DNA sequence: TGTGCCAGCAGTTTCCTGACCGGGCCCCAGCATTTT. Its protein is CASSFLTGPQHF.

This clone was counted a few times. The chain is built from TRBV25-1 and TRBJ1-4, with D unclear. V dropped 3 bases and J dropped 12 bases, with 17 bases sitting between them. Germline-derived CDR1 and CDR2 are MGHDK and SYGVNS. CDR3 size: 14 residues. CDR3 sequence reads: CASSDPWDLKELFF. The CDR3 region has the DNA TGTGCCAGCAGTGACCCCTGGGATCTAAAGGAACTGTTTTTT.

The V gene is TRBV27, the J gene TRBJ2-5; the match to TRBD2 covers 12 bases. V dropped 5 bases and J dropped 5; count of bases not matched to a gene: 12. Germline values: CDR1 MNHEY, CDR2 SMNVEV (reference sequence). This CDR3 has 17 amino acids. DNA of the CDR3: TGTGCCAGCAGTCCCCTTTTAATCCTAGCGGGGGGGGAGACCCAGTACTTC. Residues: CASSPLLILAGGETQYF.

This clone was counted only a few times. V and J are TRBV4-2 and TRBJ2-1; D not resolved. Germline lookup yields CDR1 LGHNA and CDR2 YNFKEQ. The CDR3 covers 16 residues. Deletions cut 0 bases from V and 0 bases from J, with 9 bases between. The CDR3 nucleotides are TGTGCCAGCAGCCAAGACCGCGGATCCTCCTACAATGAGCAGTTCTTC. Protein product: CASSQDRGSSYNEQFF.

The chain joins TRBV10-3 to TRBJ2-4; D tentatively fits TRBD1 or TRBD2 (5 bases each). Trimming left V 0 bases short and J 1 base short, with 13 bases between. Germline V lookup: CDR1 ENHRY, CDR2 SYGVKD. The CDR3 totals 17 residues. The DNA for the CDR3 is TGTGCCATCAGTGAGTCAGTTGGGGACGGGGCCAAAAACATTCAGTACTTC. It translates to CAISESVGDGAKNIQYF.

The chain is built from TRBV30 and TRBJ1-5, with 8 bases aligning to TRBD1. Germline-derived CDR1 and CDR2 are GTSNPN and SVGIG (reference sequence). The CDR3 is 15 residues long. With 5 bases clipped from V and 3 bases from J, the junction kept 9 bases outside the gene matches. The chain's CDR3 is CAWQYRTGLNQPQHF. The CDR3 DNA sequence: TGTGCCTGGCAATATCGGACAGGGCTCAATCAGCCCCAGCATTTT.

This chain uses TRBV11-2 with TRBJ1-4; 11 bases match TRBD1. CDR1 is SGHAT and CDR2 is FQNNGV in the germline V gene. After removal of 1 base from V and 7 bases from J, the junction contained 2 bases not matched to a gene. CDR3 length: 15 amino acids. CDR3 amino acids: CASSLGTGGVEKLFF. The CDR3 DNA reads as TGTGCCAGCAGCTTAGGGACAGGGGGCGTTGAAAAACTGTTTTTT.

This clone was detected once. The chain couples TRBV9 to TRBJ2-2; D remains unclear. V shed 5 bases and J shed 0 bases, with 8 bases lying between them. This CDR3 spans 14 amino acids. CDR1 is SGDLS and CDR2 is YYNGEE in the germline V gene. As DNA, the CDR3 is TGTGCCAGCAGGGCTGCTACGAACACCGGGGAGCTGTTTTTT. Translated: CASRAATNTGELFF.

DNA of the CDR3: TGTGCCAGCACTCCCCGGACACTCGACACAGATACGCAGTATTTT. Translated, it gives CASTPRTLDTDTQYF. The genes are TRBV6-1 and TRBJ2-3; D may be TRBD1 (5 bases). V gave up 7 bases and J gave up 2 bases, with 16 bases separating them. Per the germline V gene, CDR1 is MNHNS and CDR2 is SASEGT. The length of the CDR3 is 15 residues.

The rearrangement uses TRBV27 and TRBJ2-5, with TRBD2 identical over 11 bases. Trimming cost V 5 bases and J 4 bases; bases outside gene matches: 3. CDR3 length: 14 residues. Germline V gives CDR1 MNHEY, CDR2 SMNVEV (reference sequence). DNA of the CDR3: TGTGCCAGCAGTCCAGGACTAGCGGGAGAGACCCAGTACTTC. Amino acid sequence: CASSPGLAGETQYF.

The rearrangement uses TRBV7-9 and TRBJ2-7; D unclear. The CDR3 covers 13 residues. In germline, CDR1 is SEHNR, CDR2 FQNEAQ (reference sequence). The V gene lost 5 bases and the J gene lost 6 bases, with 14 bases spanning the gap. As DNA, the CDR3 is TGTGCCAGCAGCCCCAGCCAAAGTCGCGAGCAGTACTTC. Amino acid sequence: CASSPSQSREQYF.

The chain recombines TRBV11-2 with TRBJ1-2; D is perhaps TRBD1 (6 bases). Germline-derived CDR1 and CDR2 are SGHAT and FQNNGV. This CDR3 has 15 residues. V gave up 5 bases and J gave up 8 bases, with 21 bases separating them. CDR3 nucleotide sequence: TGTGCCAGCAGCACCCTAACGACAGGTGCCGGGGGCTACACCTTC. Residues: CASSTLTTGAGGYTF.

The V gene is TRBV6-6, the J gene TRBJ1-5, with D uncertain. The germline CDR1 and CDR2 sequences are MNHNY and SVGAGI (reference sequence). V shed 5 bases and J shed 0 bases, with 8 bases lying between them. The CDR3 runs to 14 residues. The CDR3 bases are TGTGCCAGCAGTGGGATAGATAGCAATCAGCCCCAGCATTTT. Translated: CASSGIDSNQPQHF.

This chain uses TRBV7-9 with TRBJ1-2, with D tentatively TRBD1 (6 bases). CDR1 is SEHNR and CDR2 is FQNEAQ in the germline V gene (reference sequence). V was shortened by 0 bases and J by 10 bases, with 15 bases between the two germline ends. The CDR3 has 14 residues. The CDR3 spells CASSLAGQGASYTF. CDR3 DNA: TGTGCCAGCAGCTTAGCGGGACAAGGGGCCTCCTACACCTTC.

CDR3: CASSLVSRGDEQYF. Written as DNA, the CDR3 is TGTGCCAGCAGCTTAGTTAGCAGGGGGGACGAGCAGTACTTC. The V and J genes are TRBV7-9 and TRBJ2-7, with a weak D call TRBD1 (7 bases). V was cut by 1 base and J by 5 bases, with 12 bases left in between. The CDR3 has 14 amino acids. CDR1 SEHNR and CDR2 FQNEAQ come from the germline V gene (reference sequence).

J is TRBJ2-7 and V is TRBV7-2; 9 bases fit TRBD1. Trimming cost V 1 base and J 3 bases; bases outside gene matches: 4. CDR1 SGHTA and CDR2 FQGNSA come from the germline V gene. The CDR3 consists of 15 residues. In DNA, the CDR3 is TGTGCCAGCAGCTTAGAGGGGACAGGGATCTACGAGCAGTACTTC. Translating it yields CASSLEGTGIYEQYF.

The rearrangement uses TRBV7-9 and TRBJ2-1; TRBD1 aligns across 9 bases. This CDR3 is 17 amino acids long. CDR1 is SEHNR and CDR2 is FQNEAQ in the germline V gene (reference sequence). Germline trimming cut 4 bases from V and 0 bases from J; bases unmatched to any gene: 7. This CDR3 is CASSSDGTGSSYNEQFF. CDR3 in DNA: TGTGCCAGCAGCTCAGACGGGACAGGGAGCTCCTACAATGAGCAGTTCTTC. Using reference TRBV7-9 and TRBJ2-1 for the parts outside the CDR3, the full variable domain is DTGVSQNPRHKITKRGQNVTFRCDPISEHNRLYWYRQTLGQGPEFLTYFQNEAQLEKSRLLSDRFSAERPKGSFSTLEIQRTEQGDSAMYLCASSSDGTGSSYNEQFFGPGTRLTVL.

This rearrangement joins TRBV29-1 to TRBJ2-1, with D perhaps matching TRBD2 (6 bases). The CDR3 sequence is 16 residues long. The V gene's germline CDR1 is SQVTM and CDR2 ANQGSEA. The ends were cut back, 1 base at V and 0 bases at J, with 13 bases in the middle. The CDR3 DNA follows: TGCAGCGTTGAAGGGTGGCCCGGGAGCTCCTACAATGAGCAGTTCTTC. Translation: CSVEGWPGSSYNEQFF.

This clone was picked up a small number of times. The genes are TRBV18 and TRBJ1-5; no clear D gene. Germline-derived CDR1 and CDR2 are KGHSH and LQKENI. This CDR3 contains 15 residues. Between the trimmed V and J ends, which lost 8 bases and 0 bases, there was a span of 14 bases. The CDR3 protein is CASGKASDSNQPQHF. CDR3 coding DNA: TGTGCCAGCGGCAAGGCGAGTGATAGCAATCAGCCCCAGCATTTT.